This T cell receptor (beta chain) is drawn from a study of blood T cell repertoires in COVID-19 (dated by TCRdb to about 2020). For the wider study: Samples from collaborators originated in the United States, Italy and Spain and spanned both the acute and convalescent phases of COVID-19. The prospective study material was composed of cDNA or gDNA derived from T cells, B-cell-depleted T cells, or PBMCs. Subjects who had been exposed to COVID-19, were actively infected with it, or had recovered from it provided the deeply sampled blood TCRbeta repertoires that made up the dataset. The repertoires were made available in a free public database intended to serve as a resource for research on the immune response to SARS-CoV-2. Samples came from the ongoing ImmuneRACE study (first 160 participants) plus 1,254 subjects from 6 global collaborators. The sample metadata nearly always contained a de-identified subject ID, COVID-19 status, age in years and sex. Where available, HLA class I and class II types were obtained from metadata supplied by the sample provider rather than from assay-based typing. Paper-wide results and their limitations: The quantity of clinical and demographic metadata differed by source and by participant and was supplied without curation.

TCRbeta CDR3 regions were amplified from genomic DNA using the immunoSEQ Assay, a bias-controlled multiplex PCR. Under the source paper's analysis protocol: Nucleated cell counts per sample were estimated from amplification of reference gene primers within the assay. To quantify the absolute abundance of each unique TCRbeta CDR3 rearrangement, sequence reads were collapsed and filtered. Productive Simpson clonality was computed per sample as the square root of Simpson's diversity index over productive rearrangements. Not all clones reach the TCRdb copy of this immuneACCESS table, which keeps in-frame sequences only. Checked studies attribute under half of the gap to unresolved V genes and leave the rest unexplained. V and J calls plus clone size are reproduced from that table; the DNA served to infer D and trimming. This sample lists around 250,000 clones; about four fifths were detected once. Clones ranked in the top ten supply roughly 3.3% of the sample.

CDR1 SGHVS and CDR2 FQNEAQ were looked up in the germline V gene. V is clipped by 7 bases and J by 4 bases, and the sequence between their germline boundaries is 22 bases long. Measured from the cysteine to the phenylalanine, the CDR3 is 16 residues long. Only the CDR3 DNA is retained, 48 bases long and in frame from the first base. There are a few counts of this clone. Its specific antigen is unknown. No much larger clone exists at a distance of one base, and base qualities are not known. Whole blood was collected in K2EDTA tubes by collaborating institutions according to the institutions' own protocols. For TCRbeta analysis, collaborators shipped samples as frozen whole blood, isolated PBMCs, or DNA extracted from either of those sample types.

This chain is built from TRBV7-8 and TRBJ1-1, with no D gene named confidently. The sample comprised peripheral blood. The source of this sequence is a woman in her late teens or twenties with acute or convalescent COVID-19. Read as DNA, the sequence is TGTGCCAGCACCCAGAATTGGTTGGGGAGTAGCACTGAAGCTTTCTTT. It specifies CASTQNWLGSSTEAFF.